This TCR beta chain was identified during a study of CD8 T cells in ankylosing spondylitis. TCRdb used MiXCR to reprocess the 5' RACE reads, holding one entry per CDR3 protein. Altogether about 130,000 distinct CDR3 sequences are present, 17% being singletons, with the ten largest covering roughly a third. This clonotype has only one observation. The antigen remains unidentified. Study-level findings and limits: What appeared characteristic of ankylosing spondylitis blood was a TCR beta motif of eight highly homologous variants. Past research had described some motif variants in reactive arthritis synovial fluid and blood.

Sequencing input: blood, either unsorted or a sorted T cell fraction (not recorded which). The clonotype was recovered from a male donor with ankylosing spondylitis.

The CDR3 coding sequence is TGTGCCAGCAGCAAAAGAACTAGCGGCATCTCCTACGAGCAGTACTTC. Its protein is CASSKRTSGISYEQYF. This sequence joins TRBV6-1 and TRBJ2-7; TRBD2 matches at 8 bases. Germline V gene data show CDR1 as MNHNS and CDR2 as SASEGT. The CDR3 totals 16 residues. V was clipped by 6 bases and J by 0 bases; unmatched bases: 10.